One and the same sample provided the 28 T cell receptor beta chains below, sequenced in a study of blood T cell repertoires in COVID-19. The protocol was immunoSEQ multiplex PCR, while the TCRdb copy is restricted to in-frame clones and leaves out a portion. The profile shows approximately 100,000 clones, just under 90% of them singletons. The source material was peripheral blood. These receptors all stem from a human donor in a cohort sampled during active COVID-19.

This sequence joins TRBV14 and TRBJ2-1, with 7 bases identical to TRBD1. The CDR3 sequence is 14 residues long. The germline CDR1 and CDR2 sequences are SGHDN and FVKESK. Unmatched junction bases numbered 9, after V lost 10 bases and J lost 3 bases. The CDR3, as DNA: TGTGCCAACCCAATTGGGACAGACTACAATGAGCAGTTCTTC. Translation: CANPIGTDYNEQFF.

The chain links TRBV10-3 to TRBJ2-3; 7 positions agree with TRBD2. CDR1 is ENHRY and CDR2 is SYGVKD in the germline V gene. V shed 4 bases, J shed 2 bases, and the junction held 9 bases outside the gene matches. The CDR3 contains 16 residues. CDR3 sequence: CAISATSVSYTDTQYF. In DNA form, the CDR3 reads TGTGCCATCAGTGCAACTAGCGTTTCTTACACAGATACGCAGTATTTT.

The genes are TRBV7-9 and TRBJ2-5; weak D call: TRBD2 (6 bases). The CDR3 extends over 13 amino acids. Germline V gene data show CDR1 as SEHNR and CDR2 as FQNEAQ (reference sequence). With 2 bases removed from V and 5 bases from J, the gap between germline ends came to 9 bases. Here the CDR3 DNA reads TGTGCCAGCAGCTTAAGCGGAGGGGAGACCCAGTACTTC. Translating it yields CASSLSGGETQYF. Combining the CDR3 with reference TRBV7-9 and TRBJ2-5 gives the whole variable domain DTGVSQNPRHKITKRGQNVTFRCDPISEHNRLYWYRQTLGQGPEFLTYFQNEAQLEKSRLLSDRFSAERPKGSFSTLEIQRTEQGDSAMYLCASSLSGGETQYFGPGTRLLVL.

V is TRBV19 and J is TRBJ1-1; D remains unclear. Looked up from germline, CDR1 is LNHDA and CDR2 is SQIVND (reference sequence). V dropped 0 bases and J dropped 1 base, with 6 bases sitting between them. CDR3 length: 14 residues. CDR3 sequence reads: CASSIDHRNTEAFF. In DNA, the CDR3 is TGTGCCAGTAGTATAGACCACAGGAACACTGAAGCTTTCTTT.

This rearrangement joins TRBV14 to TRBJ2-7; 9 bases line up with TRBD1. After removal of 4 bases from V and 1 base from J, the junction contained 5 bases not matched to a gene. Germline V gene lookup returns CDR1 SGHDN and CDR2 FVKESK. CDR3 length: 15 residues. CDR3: CASSLWDRASYEQYF. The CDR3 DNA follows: TGTGCCAGCAGCCTATGGGACAGGGCGTCCTACGAGCAGTACTTC.

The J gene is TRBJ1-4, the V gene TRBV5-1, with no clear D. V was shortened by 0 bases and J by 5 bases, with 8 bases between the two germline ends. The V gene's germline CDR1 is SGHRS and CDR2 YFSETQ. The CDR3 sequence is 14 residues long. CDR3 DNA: TGCGCCAGCAGCTTGGTCGGAGACAATGAAAAACTGTTTTTT. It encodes CASSLVGDNEKLFF. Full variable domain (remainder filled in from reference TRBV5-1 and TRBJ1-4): KAGVTQTPRYLIKTRGQQVTLSCSPISGHRSVSWYQQTPGQGLQFLFEYFSETQRNKGNFPGRFSGRQFSNSRSEMNVSTLELGDSALYLCASSLVGDNEKLFFGSGTQLSVL.

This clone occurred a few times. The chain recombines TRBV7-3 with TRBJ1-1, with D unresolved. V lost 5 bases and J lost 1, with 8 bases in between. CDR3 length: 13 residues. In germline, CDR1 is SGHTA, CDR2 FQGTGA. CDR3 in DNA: TGTGCCAGCAGCCCTACCAAGAACACTGAAGCTTTCTTT. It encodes CASSPTKNTEAFF.

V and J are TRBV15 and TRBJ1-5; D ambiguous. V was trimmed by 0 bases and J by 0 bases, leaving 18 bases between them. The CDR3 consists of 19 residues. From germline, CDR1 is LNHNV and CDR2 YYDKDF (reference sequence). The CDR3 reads CATSRDTWAKPYSNQPQHF. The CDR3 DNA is TGTGCCACCAGCAGAGATACCTGGGCAAAACCTTATAGCAATCAGCCCCAGCATTTT.

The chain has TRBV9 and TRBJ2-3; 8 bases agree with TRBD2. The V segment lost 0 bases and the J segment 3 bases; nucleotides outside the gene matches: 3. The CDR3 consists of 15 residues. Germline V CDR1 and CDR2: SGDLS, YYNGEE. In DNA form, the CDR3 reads TGTGCCAGCAGCGTAGAGGGCGGGAGGACAGATACGCAGTATTTT. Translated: CASSVEGGRTDTQYF.

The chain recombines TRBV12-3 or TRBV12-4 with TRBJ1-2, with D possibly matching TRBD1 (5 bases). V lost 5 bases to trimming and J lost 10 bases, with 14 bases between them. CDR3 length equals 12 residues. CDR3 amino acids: CASSRWGLSYTF. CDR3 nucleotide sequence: TGTGCCAGCAGTCGATGGGGCCTCTCCTACACCTTC.

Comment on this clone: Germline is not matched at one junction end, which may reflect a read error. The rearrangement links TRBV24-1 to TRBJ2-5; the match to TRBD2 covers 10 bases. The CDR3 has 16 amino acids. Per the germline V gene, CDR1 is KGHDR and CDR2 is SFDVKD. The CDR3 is CATSDFQREGQQTQYF. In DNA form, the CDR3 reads TGTGCCACCAGTGATTTTCAGCGGGAGGGCCAACAGACCCAGTACTTC.

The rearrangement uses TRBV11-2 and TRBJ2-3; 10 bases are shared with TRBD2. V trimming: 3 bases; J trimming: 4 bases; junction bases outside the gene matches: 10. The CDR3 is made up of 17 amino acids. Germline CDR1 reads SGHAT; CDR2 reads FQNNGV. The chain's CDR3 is CASSFNRASGSADTQYF. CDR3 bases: TGTGCCAGCAGCTTTAATCGGGCTAGCGGGAGTGCAGATACGCAGTATTTT.

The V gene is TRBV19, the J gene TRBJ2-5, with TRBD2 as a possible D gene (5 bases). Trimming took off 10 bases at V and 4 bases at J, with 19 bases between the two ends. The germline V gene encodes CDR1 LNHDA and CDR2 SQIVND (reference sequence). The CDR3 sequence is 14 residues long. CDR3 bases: TGTGCCACCAAGGAGGACGGGTCTCGAGAGACCCAGTACTTC. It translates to CATKEDGSRETQYF.

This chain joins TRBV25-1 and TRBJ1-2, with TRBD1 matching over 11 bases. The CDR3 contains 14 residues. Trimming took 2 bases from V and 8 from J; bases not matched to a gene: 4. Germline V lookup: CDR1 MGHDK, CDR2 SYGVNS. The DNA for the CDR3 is TGTGCCAGCAGTGAAGGACAGGGGGCGGGCGGCTACACCTTC. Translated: CASSEGQGAGGYTF.

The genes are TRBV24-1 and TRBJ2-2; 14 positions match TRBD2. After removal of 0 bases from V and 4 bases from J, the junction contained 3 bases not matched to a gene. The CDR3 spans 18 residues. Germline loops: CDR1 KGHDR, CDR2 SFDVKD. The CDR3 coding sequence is TGTGCCACCAGTGATTTGGGGACTAGCGGGGGCCCCACCGGGGAGCTGTTTTTT. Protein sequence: CATSDLGTSGGPTGELFF.

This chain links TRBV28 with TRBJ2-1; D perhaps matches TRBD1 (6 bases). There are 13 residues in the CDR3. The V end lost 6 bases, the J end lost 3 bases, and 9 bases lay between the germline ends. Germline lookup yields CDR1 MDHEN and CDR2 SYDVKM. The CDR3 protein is CASSYRVYNEQFF. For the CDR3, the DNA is TGTGCCAGCAGCTACAGGGTCTACAATGAGCAGTTCTTC. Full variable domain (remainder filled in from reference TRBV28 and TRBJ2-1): DVKVTQSSRYLVKRTGEKVFLECVQDMDHENMFWYRQDPGLGLRLIYFSYDVKMKEKGDIPEGYSVSREKKERFSLILESASTNQTSMYLCASSYRVYNEQFFGPGTRLTVL.

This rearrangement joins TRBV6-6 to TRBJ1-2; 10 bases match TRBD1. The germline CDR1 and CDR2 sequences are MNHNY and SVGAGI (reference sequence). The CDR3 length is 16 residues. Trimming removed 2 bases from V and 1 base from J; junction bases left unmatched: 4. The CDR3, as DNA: TGTGCCAGCAGTTACGACAGGGGGCCAGTTAACTATGGCTACACCTTC. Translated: CASSYDRGPVNYGYTF.

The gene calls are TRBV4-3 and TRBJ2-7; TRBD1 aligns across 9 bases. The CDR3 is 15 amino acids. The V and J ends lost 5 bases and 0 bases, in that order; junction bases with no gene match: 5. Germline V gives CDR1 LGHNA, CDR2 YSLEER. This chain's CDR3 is CASSLDRGSSYEQYF. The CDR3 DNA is TGCGCCAGCAGCTTGGACAGGGGAAGCTCCTACGAGCAGTACTTC.

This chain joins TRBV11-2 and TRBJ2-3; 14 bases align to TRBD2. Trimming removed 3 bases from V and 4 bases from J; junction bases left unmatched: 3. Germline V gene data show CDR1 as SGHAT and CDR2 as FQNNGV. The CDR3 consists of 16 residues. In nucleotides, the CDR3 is TGTGCCAGCAGCTTTAGACTAGCGGGAGGGGCAGATACGCAGTATTTT. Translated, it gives CASSFRLAGGADTQYF.

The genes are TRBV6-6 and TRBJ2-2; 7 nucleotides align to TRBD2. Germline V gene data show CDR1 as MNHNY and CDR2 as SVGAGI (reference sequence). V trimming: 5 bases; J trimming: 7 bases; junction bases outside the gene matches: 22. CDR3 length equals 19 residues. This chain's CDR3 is CASSHPEYKTSPEHGELFF. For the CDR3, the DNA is TGTGCCAGCAGTCACCCCGAGTATAAGACTAGCCCTGAACACGGGGAGCTGTTTTTT.

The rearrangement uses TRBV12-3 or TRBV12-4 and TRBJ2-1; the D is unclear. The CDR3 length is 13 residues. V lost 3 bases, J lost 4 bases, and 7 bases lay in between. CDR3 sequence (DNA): TGTGCCAGCAGTTTCAGGTCTTACAATGAGCAGTTCTTC. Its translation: CASSFRSYNEQFF.

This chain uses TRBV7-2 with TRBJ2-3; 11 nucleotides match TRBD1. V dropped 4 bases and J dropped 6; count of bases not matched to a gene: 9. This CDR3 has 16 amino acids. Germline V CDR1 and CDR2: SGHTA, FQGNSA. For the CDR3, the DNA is TGTGCCAGCAGCTCCAGGCCGGGACAGGGGGTGGATACGCAGTATTTT. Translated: CASSSRPGQGVDTQYF.

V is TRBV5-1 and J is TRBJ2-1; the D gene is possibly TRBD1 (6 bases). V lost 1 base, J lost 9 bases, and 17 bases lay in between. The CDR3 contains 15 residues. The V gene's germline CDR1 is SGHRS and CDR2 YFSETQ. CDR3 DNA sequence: TGCGCCAGCAGCTTGTCGTCAGGGACACGCTCTGAGCAGTTCTTC. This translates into CASSLSSGTRSEQFF. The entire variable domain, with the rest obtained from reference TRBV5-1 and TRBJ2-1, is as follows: KAGVTQTPRYLIKTRGQQVTLSCSPISGHRSVSWYQQTPGQGLQFLFEYFSETQRNKGNFPGRFSGRQFSNSRSEMNVSTLELGDSALYLCASSLSSGTRSEQFFGPGTRLTVL.

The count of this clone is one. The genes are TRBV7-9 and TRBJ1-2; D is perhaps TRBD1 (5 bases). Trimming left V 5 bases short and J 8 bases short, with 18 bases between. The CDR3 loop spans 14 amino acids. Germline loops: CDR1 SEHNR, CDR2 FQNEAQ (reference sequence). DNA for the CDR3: TGTGCCAGCAGCCTTGACGGGGGGAAAAAGGGCTACACCTTC. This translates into CASSLDGGKKGYTF.

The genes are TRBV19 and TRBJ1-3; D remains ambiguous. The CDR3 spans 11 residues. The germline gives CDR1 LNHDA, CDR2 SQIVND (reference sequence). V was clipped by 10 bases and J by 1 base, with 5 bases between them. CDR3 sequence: CATGSGNTIYF. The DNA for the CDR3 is TGTGCCACGGGGTCTGGAAACACCATATATTTT.

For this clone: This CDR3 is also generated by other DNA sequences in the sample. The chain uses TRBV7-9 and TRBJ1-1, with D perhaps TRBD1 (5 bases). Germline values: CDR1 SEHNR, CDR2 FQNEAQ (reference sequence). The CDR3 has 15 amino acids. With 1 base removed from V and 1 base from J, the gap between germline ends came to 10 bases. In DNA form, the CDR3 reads TGTGCCAGCAGCTTAGTGGGCAGGGAGAACACTGAAGCTTTCTTT. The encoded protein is CASSLVGRENTEAFF.

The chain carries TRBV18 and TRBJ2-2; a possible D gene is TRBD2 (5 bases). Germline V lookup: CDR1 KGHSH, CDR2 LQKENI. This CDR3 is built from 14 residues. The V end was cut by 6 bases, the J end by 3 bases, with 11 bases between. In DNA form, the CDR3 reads TGTGCCAGCTCCCAAATGAGGGACACCGGGGAGCTGTTTTTT. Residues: CASSQMRDTGELFF.

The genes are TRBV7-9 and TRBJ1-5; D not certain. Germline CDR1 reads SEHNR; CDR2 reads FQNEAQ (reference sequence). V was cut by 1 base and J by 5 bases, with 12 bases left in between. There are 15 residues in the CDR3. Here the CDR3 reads CASSLGPNLDQPQHF. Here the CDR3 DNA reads TGTGCCAGCAGCTTAGGCCCCAACCTAGATCAGCCCCAGCATTTT. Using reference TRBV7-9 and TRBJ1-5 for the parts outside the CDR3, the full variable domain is DTGVSQNPRHKITKRGQNVTFRCDPISEHNRLYWYRQTLGQGPEFLTYFQNEAQLEKSRLLSDRFSAERPKGSFSTLEIQRTEQGDSAMYLCASSLGPNLDQPQHFGDGTRLSIL.